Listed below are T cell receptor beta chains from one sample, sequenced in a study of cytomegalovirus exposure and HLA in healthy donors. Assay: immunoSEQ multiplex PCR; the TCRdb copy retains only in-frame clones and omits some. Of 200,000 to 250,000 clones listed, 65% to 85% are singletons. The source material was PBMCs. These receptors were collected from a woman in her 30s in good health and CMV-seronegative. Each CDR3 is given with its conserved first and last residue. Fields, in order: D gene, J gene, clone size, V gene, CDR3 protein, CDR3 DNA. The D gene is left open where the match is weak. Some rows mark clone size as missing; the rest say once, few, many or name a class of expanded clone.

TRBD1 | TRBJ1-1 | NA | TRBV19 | CASSRRGRRMNTEAFF | TGTGCCAGTAGTAGAAGGGGGCGCAGGATGAACACTGAAGCTTTCTTT
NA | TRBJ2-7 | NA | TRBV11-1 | CASSLDSGYEQYF | TGTGCCAGCAGCTTAGATAGCGGATACGAGCAGTACTTC
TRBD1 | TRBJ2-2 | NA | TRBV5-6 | CASSLQGAVTGELFF | TGTGCCAGCAGTTTACAGGGGGCCGTTACCGGGGAGCTGTTTTTT
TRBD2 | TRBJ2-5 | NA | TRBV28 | CASSLVLGLAGGEETQYF | TGTGCCAGCAGTTTAGTTCTGGGACTAGCGGGAGGAGAAGAGACCCAGTACTTC
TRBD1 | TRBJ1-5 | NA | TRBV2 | CASRGTGGGQPQHF | TGTGCCAGCAGGGGGACAGGGGGCGGACAGCCCCAGCATTTT
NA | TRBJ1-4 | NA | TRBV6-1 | CASSAPVYSNEKLFF | TGTGCCAGCAGTGCACCCGTTTACTCTAATGAAAAACTGTTTTTT
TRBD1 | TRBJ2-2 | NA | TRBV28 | CASSSGQGGELFF | TGTGCCAGCAGTTCTGGACAGGGGGGGGAGCTGTTTTTT
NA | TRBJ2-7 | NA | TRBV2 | CASSPELHYEQYF | TGTGCCAGCAGTCCAGAACTCCACTACGAGCAGTACTTC
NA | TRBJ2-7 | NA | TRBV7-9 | CSSSLSWYEQYF | TGTTCCAGCAGCTTAAGCTGGTACGAGCAGTACTTC
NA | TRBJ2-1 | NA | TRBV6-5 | CASSSAGEHYNEQFF | TGTGCCAGCAGTTCCGCCGGGGAACACTACAATGAGCAGTTCTTC
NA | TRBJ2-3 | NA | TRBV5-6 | CASSFYLVSGFSTDTQYF | TGTGCCAGCAGTTTCTATTTAGTTTCAGGTTTTTCCACAGATACGCAGTATTTT
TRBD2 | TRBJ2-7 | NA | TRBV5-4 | CASSLAGAGYEQYF | TGTGCCAGCAGCTTAGCGGGAGCGGGCTACGAGCAGTACTTC
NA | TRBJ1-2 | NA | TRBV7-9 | CASSLAGAYYGYTF | TGTGCCAGCAGCTTGGCAGGGGCTTACTATGGCTACACCTTC
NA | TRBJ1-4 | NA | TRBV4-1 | CASSPLAFGLEEKLFF | TGCGCCAGCAGCCCCCTGGCGTTCGGGTTAGAGGAAAAACTGTTTTTT
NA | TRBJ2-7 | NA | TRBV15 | CATSKTRSTPYEQYF | TGTGCCACCAGCAAGACACGATCTACTCCCTACGAGCAGTACTTC
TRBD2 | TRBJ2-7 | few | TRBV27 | CASSLSRGVISYEQYF | TGTGCCAGCAGTTTATCACGGGGGGTGATCTCCTACGAGCAGTACTTC
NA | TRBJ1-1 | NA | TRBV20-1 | CSATVNTEAFF | TGCAGTGCTACAGTAAACACTGAAGCTTTCTTT
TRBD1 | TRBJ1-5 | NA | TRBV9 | CASSLGQGIQPQHF | TGTGCCAGCAGCCTGGGACAGGGGATTCAGCCCCAGCATTTT
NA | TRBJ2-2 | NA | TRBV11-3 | CASSFPGAGPGELFF | TGTGCCAGCAGCTTCCCAGGGGCCGGCCCCGGGGAGCTGTTTTTT
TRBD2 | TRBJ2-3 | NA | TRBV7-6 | CASSTRPGTAGTSWADTQYF | TGTGCCAGCAGCACGCGTCCCGGGACAGCCGGGACTAGCTGGGCAGATACGCAGTATTTT
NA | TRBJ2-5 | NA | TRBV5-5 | CASSVGRTPNQETQYF | TGTGCCAGCAGCGTAGGGAGAACCCCCAACCAAGAGACCCAGTACTTC
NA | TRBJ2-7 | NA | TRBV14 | CASSPGYEQYF | TGTGCCAGCAGCCCCGGCTACGAGCAGTACTTC
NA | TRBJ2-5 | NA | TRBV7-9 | CSSSLPSEGETQYF | TGTTCCAGCAGCTTGCCCTCGGAGGGGGAGACCCAGTACTTC
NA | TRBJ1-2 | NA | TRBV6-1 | CASLKLQGVDYGYTF | TGTGCCAGCCTTAAGCTACAGGGAGTGGACTATGGCTACACCTTC
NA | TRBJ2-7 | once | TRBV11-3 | CASSPGQAYEQYF | TGTGCCAGCAGCCCGGGACAAGCCTACGAGCAGTACTTC
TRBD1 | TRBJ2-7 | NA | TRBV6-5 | CASSSPTGARWEQYF | TGTGCCAGCAGTTCCCCGACAGGGGCCCGTTGGGAGCAGTACTTC
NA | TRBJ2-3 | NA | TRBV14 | CASSQARSRNTDTQYF | TGTGCCAGCAGCCAAGCACGCAGTCGAAACACAGATACGCAGTATTTT
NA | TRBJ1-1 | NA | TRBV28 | CARLASGTGAFF | TGTGCCAGACTGGCATCCGGGACTGGGGCTTTCTTT